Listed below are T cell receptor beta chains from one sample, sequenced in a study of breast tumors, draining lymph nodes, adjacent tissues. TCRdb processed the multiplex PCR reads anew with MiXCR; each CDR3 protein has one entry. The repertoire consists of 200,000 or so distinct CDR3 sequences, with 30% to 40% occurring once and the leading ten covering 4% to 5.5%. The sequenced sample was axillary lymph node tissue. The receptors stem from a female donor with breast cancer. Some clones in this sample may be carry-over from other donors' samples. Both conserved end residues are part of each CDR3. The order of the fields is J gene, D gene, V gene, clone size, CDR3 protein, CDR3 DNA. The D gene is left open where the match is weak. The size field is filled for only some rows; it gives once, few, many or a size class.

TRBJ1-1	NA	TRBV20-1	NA	CSARDPGRAFF	TGCAGTGCTAGAGATCCGGGAAGGGCTTTCTTT
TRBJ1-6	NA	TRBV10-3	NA	CAISRQEKDSPLHF	TGTGCCATCAGTAGACAGGAAAAAGATTCACCCCTCCACTTT
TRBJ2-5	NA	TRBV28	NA	CASSSSWTTRETQYF	TGTGCCAGCAGTTCAAGTTGGACCACGAGAGAGACCCAGTACTTC
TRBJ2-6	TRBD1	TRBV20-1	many	CSAAGTGGSGANVLTF	TGCAGTGCAGCCGGGACAGGGGGCTCTGGGGCCAACGTCCTGACTTTC
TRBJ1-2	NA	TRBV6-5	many	CASCGRGTNYGYTF	TGTGCCAGCTGTGGTAGGGGGACCAACTATGGCTACACCTTC
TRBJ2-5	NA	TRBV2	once	CASRRGGTQYF	TGTGCCAGCAGGAGGGGCGGGACCCAGTACTTC
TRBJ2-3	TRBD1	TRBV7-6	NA	CASSFDPGTGTTDTQYF	TGTGCCAGCAGCTTCGATCCTGGGACAGGGACAACAGATACGCAGTATTTT
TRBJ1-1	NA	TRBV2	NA	CASSETLGHLNTEAFF	TGTGCCAGCAGTGAAACTTTGGGACACTTGAACACTGAAGCTTTCTTT
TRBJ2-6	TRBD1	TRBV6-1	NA	CASSDTGAGANVLTF	TGTGCCAGCAGTGACACAGGGGCTGGGGCCAACGTCCTGACTTTC
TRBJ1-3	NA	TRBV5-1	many	CASSLAGGSSGNTIYF	TGCGCCAGCAGCTTGGCTGGGGGCAGCTCTGGAAACACCATATATTTT
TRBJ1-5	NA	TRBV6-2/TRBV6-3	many	CASTHGGASNQPQHF	TGTGCCAGCACCCACGGGGGCGCTAGCAATCAGCCCCAGCATTTT
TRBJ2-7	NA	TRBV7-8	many	CASSLASSYEQYF	TGTGCCAGCAGCTTAGCGAGTTCCTACGAGCAGTACTTC
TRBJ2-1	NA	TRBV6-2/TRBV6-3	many	CASSLNPRLDEQFF	TGTGCCAGCAGTCTTAACCCACGGCTGGATGAGCAGTTCTTC
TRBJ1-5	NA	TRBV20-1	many	CSARASGQQPQHF	TGCAGTGCTAGAGCCTCCGGGCAGCAGCCCCAGCATTTT
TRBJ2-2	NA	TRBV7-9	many	CASRPQSGSSGELFF	TGTGCCAGCAGACCACAGTCCGGCAGCTCCGGGGAGCTGTTTTTT
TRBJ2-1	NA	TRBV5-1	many	CASREQSEGSYNEQFF	TGCGCCAGCAGGGAACAGTCGGAGGGCTCCTACAATGAGCAGTTCTTC
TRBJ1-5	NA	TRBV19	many	CATKGGVGNQPQHF	TGTGCCACAAAGGGAGGGGTAGGCAATCAGCCCCAGCATTTT
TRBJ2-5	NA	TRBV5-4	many	CASSLKSGPETQYF	TGTGCCAGCAGCTTGAAGTCAGGTCCAGAGACCCAGTACTTC
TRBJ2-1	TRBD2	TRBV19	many	CASSSPGLAGSYNEQFF	TGTGCCAGTAGTAGCCCAGGACTAGCGGGCTCCTACAATGAGCAGTTCTTC
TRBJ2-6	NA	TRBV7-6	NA	CASSLVDSGADVLPF	TGTGCCAGCAGCTTAGTGGACTCTGGGGCCGACGTCCTGCCTTTC
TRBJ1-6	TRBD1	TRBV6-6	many	CASRRGQGNNSPLHF	TGTGCCAGCAGACGGGGACAGGGGAATAATTCACCCCTCCACTTT
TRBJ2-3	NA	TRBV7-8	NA	CASSPQTGRAEDTQYF	TGTGCCAGCAGCCCTCAGACAGGGAGGGCCGAGGATACGCAGTATTTC
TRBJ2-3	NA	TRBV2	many	CAIRREDGGEGPDTQYF	TGTGCCATCAGGAGGGAGGATGGGGGAGAGGGTCCAGATACGCAGTATTTT
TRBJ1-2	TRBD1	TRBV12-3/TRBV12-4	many	CASRGGQGRYTF	TGTGCCAGCAGAGGGGGACAGGGTCGCTACACCTTC
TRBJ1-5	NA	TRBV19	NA	CASSITGLAGGPSDNEPQHF	TGTGCCAGTAGTATTACAGGACTAGCGGGGGGCCCCTCCGACAATGAGCCCCAGCATTTT
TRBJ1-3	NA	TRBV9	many	CASSVGRVRSGNTIYF	TGTGCCAGCAGCGTAGGTCGGGTTCGCTCTGGAAACACCATATATTTT
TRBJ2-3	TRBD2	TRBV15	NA	CATSPYSGRAEDTQYF	TGTGCCACCAGCCCCTATAGCGGGAGGGCCGAGGATACGCAGTATTTT
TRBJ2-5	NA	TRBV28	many	CASSFGIGGYQETQYF	TGTGCCAGCAGTTTCGGAATAGGGGGGTACCAAGAGACCCAGTACTTC
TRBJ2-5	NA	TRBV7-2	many	CASSLRGLETQYF	TGTGCCAGCAGCTTAAGGGGATTGGAGACCCAGTACTTC
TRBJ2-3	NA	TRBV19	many	CASSMISHTDTQYF	TGTGCCAGTAGTATGATTTCACACACAGATACGCAGTATTTT
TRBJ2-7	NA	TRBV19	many	CASRATAAGPYEQYF	TGTGCCAGTAGGGCGACGGCAGCAGGTCCCTACGAGCAGTACTTC
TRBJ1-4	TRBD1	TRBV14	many	CASSPWTGVKEKLFF	TGTGCCAGCAGCCCTTGGACAGGGGTGAAAGAAAAACTGTTTTTT
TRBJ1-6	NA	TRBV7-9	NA	CASSVGSGISSPLHF	TGTGCCAGCAGCGTAGGGTCAGGTATTAGTTCGCCCCTCCACTTT